These T cell receptor beta chains were read from a single sample in a study of cytomegalovirus exposure and HLA in healthy donors. The data were produced by immunoSEQ multiplex PCR, yet TCRdb's version contains in-frame clones alone and is incomplete. The sample consists of 150,000 or so clones, around 72% of them appearing once. What was sequenced was PBMCs. These receptors were taken from a middle-aged woman in good health and CMV-seropositive. Both conserved end residues are part of each CDR3. The D gene is left open where the match is weak. The listing skips clone size in some rows; elsewhere it reads once, few, many or a size class.

J gene,clone size,D gene,V gene,CDR3 protein,CDR3 DNA
TRBJ2-1,-,TRBD1,TRBV6-5,CASSSGGPSYNEQFF,TGTGCCAGCAGTTCAGGGGGACCCTCCTACAATGAGCAGTTCTTC
TRBJ1-2,-,-,TRBV2,CASSWEGGSGYTF,TGTGCCAGCAGTTGGGAGGGAGGTAGCGGCTACACCTTC
TRBJ1-6,-,TRBD1,TRBV7-2,CASSLVYRQGENSPLHF,TGTGCCAGCAGCTTAGTGTACCGGCAGGGGGAGAATTCACCCCTCCACTTT
TRBJ1-2,-,-,TRBV5-1,CASSLGDRESLLNYGYTF,TGCGCCAGCAGCTTGGGTGACAGAGAGTCCCTTCTTAACTATGGCTACACCTTC
TRBJ2-7,-,-,TRBV11-2,CASSLLAQLYEQYF,TGTGCCAGCAGCTTACTAGCGCAACTCTACGAGCAGTACTTC
TRBJ2-4,few,-,TRBV4-2,CASSQGARDNIQYF,TGTGCCAGCAGCCAAGGGGCCAGGGATAACATTCAGTACTTC
TRBJ2-3,once,-,TRBV27,CASSPTYLQGDTQYF,TGTGCCAGCAGTCCGACCTACCTCCAGGGGGATACGCAGTATTTT
TRBJ1-2,-,TRBD1,TRBV6-4,CASSPDRGYGYTF,TGTGCCAGTTCACCGGACAGGGGGTATGGCTACACCTTC
TRBJ1-1,-,-,TRBV6-1,CASTFYGGYTEAFF,TGTGCCAGCACCTTTTACGGAGGGTACACTGAAGCTTTCTTT
TRBJ1-2,few,-,TRBV11-1,CASSVGQNYGYTF,TGTGCCAGCAGCGTCGGACAGAACTATGGCTACACCTTC